This TCR beta chain originates from a study of long-term antiretroviral therapy in people with HIV. Study observations and caveats: Clones showing expansion before ART dominated the repertoire at all time points. It was observed that HIV repertoires exhibited narrower CDR3 length ranges than controls.

Ahead of DNA extraction, samples held about 0.95-10 million cryopreserved PBMC each. At survey level, the immunoSEQ assay was run in its v3.0 version. Measured with immunoSEQ multiplex PCR; TCRdb has only the in-frame clones, and not every one. Seen here are 32,000 or so clones, around 80% observed once, and the top ten hold 7.1%. The germline V and J ends were trimmed by 5 bases and 4 bases, with 17 bases remaining between them. Germline-derived CDR1 and CDR2 are SGHTA and FQGTGA. The CDR3 runs 15 residues. Concerning this clone itself: Its antigen remains unidentified.

Sequences were derived from unsorted PBMCs, sampled 2 years after starting antiretroviral therapy. The chain employs TRBV7-3 and TRBJ1-2, with D maybe TRBD1 (6 bases). The receptor's source is a woman aged 50 to 60 with HIV. The CDR3 region is CASSPKAGEVYGYTF. In nucleotides, the CDR3 is TGTGCCAGCAGCCCGAAGGCAGGGGAGGTCTATGGCTACACCTTC.